Presented here are 5 T cell receptor beta chains from one specimen sequenced in a study of T cells in Graves' hyperthyroidism and ophthalmopathy (dated by TCRdb to the late 2010s). The library was generated by multiplex PCR. The sequencing machine was an Illumina HiSeq 2000. The TCR beta CDR3 regions were amplified from the RNA transcripts. The TCR CDR3 was subjected to a first round of RT-PCR using the HTBI primer set and the Qiagen OneStep RT-PCR kit. The public sequencing data were trimmed at Q25 with fastp and processed into clonotypes with MiXCR by TCRdb, which kept only in-frame beta chains. Records with the same CDR3 protein are collapsed into one entry carrying the most frequent genes and DNA. For this sample there are 450,000 to 700,000 distinct CDR3 sequences; about 45% appear just once. The ten largest clonotypes hold around a fifth of the sample. The specimen sequenced was peripheral blood or thyroid tissue (not recorded which). The source of these receptors is an adult woman with Graves' disease, either hyperthyroidism or ophthalmopathy (not recorded which).

V usage is TRBV29-1 and J usage is TRBJ1-5; D not resolved. CDR3 length: 15 residues. Germline V gene data show CDR1 as SQVTM and CDR2 as ANQGSEA. V lost 0 bases and J 4 bases, leaving 13 bases between the germline ends. DNA for the CDR3: TGCAGCGTTGAAGATCTCAGGAATTGGAATCAGCCCCAGCATTTT. Protein product: CSVEDLRNWNQPQHF.

This clonotype was counted at least ten times. The V call is TRBV19, the J call TRBJ1-2, with D uncertain. This CDR3 spans 14 amino acids. In germline, CDR1 is LNHDA, CDR2 SQIVND (reference sequence). Trimming stripped 1 base from V and 2 bases from J, with 8 bases between. CDR3: CASSIVGKNYGYTF. In DNA form, the CDR3 reads TGTGCCAGTAGTATAGTGGGCAAGAACTATGGCTACACCTTC.

The sample holds many counts of this clonotype. The chain carries TRBV6-5 and TRBJ1-6; 9 bases align to TRBD1. Germline loops: CDR1 MNHEY, CDR2 SVGAGI. V gave up 7 bases and J gave up 10 bases; unmatched junction bases: 8. The CDR3 has 14 residues. The CDR3 DNA follows: TGTGCCAGCAACCCCGACAGGGGGTTATCACCCCTCCACTTT. It encodes CASNPDRGLSPLHF.

This clonotype was seen repeatedly, ten times or more. The chain joins TRBV12-3 or TRBV12-4 to TRBJ1-2; 7 nucleotides agree with TRBD1. V was clipped by 6 bases and J by 6 bases; unmatched bases: 7. CDR3 length equals 13 residues. CDR3 region: CASRGEGADGYTF. The DNA for the CDR3 is TGTGCCAGCAGGGGTGAGGGGGCGGATGGCTACACCTTC.

This clonotype was recorded many times. The chain joins TRBV7-9 to TRBJ2-2; D may be TRBD1 (5 bases). V was pared by 5 bases and J by 1 base, with 14 bases between. The CDR3 consists of 16 residues. Per the germline V gene, CDR1 is SEHNR and CDR2 is FQNEAQ (reference sequence). CDR3 bases: TGTGCCAGCAGCCCCGGTCCAGGGATGAACACCGGGGAGCTGTTTTTT. Translation: CASSPGPGMNTGELFF.